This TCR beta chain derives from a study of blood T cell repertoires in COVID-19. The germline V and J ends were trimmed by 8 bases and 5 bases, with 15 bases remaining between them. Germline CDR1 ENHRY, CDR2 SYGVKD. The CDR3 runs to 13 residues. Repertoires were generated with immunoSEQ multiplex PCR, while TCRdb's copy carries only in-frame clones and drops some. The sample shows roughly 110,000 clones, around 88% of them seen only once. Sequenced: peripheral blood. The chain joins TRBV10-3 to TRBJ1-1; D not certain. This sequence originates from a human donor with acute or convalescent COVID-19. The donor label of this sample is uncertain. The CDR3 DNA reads TGTGCCATCGGGAGGGAAGAGAGGACTGAAGCTTTCTTT. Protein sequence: CAIGREERTEAFF.